The sequence of this TCR beta chain was determined in a study of T cells after yellow fever vaccination. Study-wide results and limits: Repertoires obtained by FACS sorting could include abundant clonotypes that entered as contaminants from the bulk population.

This clonotype showed up many times. Its antigen is not identified. This CDR3 region has 11 residues. The ends were cut back, 8 bases at V and 7 bases at J, with 8 bases in the middle. The germline CDR1 and CDR2 sequences are LGHNA and YNFKEQ. Researchers made TCR cDNA using 5'RACE template switching, and this step added a universal primer site and UMIs. Each CDR3 protein gets one entry after TCRdb re-called the 5' RACE reads with MiXCR. The sample shows about 350,000 distinct CDR3 sequences, approximately 8% of them seen only once. The source of this sequence is a man younger than 30 who received the YFV17D yellow fever vaccine. The chain has TRBV4-2 and TRBJ2-2; D gene uncertain. Here the sequenced sample was PBMCs, taken roughly 47 days after the first yellow fever vaccination. The chain's CDR3 is CASSQDGELFF. For the CDR3, the DNA is TGTGCCAGCTCCCAGGACGGGGAGCTGTTTTTT.